This T cell receptor beta chain was found in a study of vaccination and CD4 T cells after COVID-19. As for the study in general: There were two doses of either BNT162b2 or mRNA-1273 vaccine given to participants. Overlapping SARS-CoV-2, HCoV-NL63, HCoV-OC43 and HCoV-229E spike peptides stimulated the cells.

Study-wide findings and caveats: 304 of 307 vaccine-specific clones from convalescent patients were spike mono-reactive.

The junction had 13 bases not matched to a gene; V was cut back by 5 bases and J by 0 bases. This CDR3 is built from 18 residues. CDR1 is SEHNR, CDR2 FQNEAQ, per germline (reference sequence). This clonotype appeared a few times. The antigen is not known. Time point indicated: late sampling 161 to 241 days after vaccination in three convalescent patients. Treatment given: approximately 10-day PBMC culture with coronavirus spike peptide pools or control peptides (ViraFEST assay). Sequenced with the Oncomine TCR Beta short-read assay was DNA taken from cultured CD4+ T cells. MiXCR, run by TCRdb on the PCR reads, gives a single entry per CDR3 protein. This sample has about 20,000 distinct CDR3 sequences; roughly 30% occur once, and the top ten carry about 3%.

Sequences were derived from CD4+ T cells from blood, cultured in vitro, sampled about 7 months after SARS-CoV-2 vaccination. The origin of this receptor is a human donor who had recovered from COVID-19. V gene TRBV7-9 combines with J gene TRBJ2-1; 7 bases map to TRBD2. CDR3 in amino acids: CASSSGSGAGSSYNEQFF. CDR3 DNA: TGTGCCAGCAGCAGCGGATCGGGAGCGGGAAGCTCCTACAATGAGCAGTTCTTC.